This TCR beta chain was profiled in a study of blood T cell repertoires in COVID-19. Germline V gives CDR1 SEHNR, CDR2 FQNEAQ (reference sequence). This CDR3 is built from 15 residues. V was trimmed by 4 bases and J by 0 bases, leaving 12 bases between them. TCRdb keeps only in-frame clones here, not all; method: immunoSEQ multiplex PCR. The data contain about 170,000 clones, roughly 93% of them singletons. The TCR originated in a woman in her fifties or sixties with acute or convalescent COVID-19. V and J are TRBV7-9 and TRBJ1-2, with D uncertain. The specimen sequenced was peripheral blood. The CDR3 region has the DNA TGTGCCAGCAGCTCAGAAGTCCCCGCTAACTATGGCTACACCTTC. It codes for CASSSEVPANYGYTF.